This T cell receptor (beta chain) originates from a study of blood T cells in healthy people across ages. General study findings and limits: Older age went with lower TCR beta diversity per million T cells, in a roughly linear way.

Primers used in a second PCR of roughly 7 to 12 cycles were a sample-barcoded 5' primer and a J-beta primer mix. The authors tagged each cDNA molecule using a template-switch adaptor with 12 random nucleotides. One entry per CDR3 protein results from TCRdb running MiXCR on the 5' RACE reads. Here the sample spans about 1,400,000 distinct CDR3 sequences, approximately 40% being singletons. As to this clonotype: What it binds is unknown.

V lost 4 bases, J lost 4 bases, and 5 bases stayed unmatched. The CDR3 consists of 15 residues. Germline V lookup: CDR1 SEHNR, CDR2 FQNEAQ (reference sequence). Each sample used at least 6 million PBMCs. Total RNA was extracted at no less than 5 micrograms per sample. V gene TRBV7-9 combines with J gene TRBJ1-5; 9 nucleotides line up with TRBD1. This TCR came from a woman aged 18-35 years in good health. The specimen sequenced was blood. Here the CDR3 reads CASSSGQGENQPQHF. The CDR3 DNA reads TGTGCCAGCAGCTCGGGACAGGGTGAAAATCAGCCCCAGCATTTT.